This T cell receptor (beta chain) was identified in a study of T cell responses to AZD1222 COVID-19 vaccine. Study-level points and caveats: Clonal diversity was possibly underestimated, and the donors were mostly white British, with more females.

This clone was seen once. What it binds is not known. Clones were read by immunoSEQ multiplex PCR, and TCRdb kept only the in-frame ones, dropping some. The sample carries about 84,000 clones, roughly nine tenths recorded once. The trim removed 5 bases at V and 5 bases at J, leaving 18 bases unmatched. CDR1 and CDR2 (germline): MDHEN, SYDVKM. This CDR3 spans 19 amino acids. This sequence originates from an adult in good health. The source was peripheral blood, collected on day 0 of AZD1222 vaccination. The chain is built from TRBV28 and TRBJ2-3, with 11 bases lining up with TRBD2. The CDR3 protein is CASSTISRASGRPIDTQYF. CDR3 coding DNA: TGTGCCAGCAGTACCATCAGTAGGGCTAGCGGGAGGCCCATAGATACGCAGTATTTT.